A selection of T cell receptor beta chains follows, all from one sample in a study of T cell responses to AZD1222 COVID-19 vaccine. Sequencing was performed with immunoSEQ multiplex PCR; in TCRdb, only in-frame clones are kept and a portion is missing. The sample shows more than 90,000 clones, roughly 90% of them seen only once. Sequenced here: peripheral blood, sampled 28 days after the second AZD1222 dose. The receptor source for this set is an adult who received the AZD1222 COVID-19 vaccine. Each CDR3 is given with its conserved first and last residue. Fields, in order: D gene, J gene, clone size, V gene, CDR3 protein, CDR3 DNA. The D gene is left open where the match is weak. The size of a clone is reported for some rows only, either as once, few or many, or as a class for expanded clones.

-,TRBJ2-7,-,TRBV9,CASSVALQHEQYF,TGTGCCAGCAGCGTAGCTCTCCAGCACGAGCAGTACTTC
TRBD1,TRBJ1-3,-,TRBV3-1/TRBV3-2,CASSPPQGAGNTIYF,TGTGCCAGCAGCCCCCCCCAGGGGGCTGGAAACACCATATATTTT
-,TRBJ1-4,-,TRBV18,CASSPLGGTNEKLFF,TGTGCCAGCTCACCACTCGGTGGGACTAATGAAAAACTGTTTTTT
-,TRBJ1-2,-,TRBV7-8,CASSSVAGALSGYTF,TGTGCCAGCAGCTCGGTGGCGGGGGCACTATCTGGCTACACCTTC
-,TRBJ1-1,-,TRBV29-1,CSVGTQNTEAFF,TGCAGCGTTGGCACCCAGAACACTGAAGCTTTCTTT
TRBD2,TRBJ2-5,-,TRBV7-9,CASSLRAGGETQYF,TGTGCCAGCAGCTTAAGGGCGGGAGGAGAGACCCAGTACTTC
-,TRBJ2-5,-,TRBV27,CASSLTYRTDRTYF,TGTGCCAGCAGTTTAACCTACCGGACGGACCGGACGTACTTC
TRBD1,TRBJ2-3,-,TRBV20-1,CSASTGVLTDTQYF,TGCAGTGCTAGTACAGGGGTCCTCACAGATACGCAGTATTTT
TRBD2,TRBJ2-7,-,TRBV11-3,CASRPPGGRAGEQYF,TGTGCCAGCAGACCACCGGGCGGGAGGGCCGGCGAGCAGTACTTC
TRBD2,TRBJ2-1,-,TRBV6-2/TRBV6-3,CASSTGLAGGSVGYNEQFF,TGTGCCAGCAGTACGGGACTAGCGGGGGGGTCCGTCGGATACAATGAGCAGTTCTTC
-,TRBJ2-2,-,TRBV10-2,CARRTDTGELFF,TGCGCCAGGAGAACAGACACCGGGGAGCTGTTTTTT
-,TRBJ1-4,-,TRBV15,CATSRPGLEKLFF,TGTGCCACCAGCCGGCCGGGGCTTGAAAAACTGTTTTTT
-,TRBJ2-2,-,TRBV2,CASSRHTGELFF,TGTGCCAGCAGTCGACATACCGGGGAGCTGTTTTTT
TRBD1,TRBJ2-1,-,TRBV4-1,CASSQSQGALSYNEQFF,TGCGCCAGCAGCCAGTCCCAGGGGGCTTTATCCTACAATGAGCAGTTCTTC
TRBD2,TRBJ2-3,-,TRBV7-3,CASSLIAGTPSTDTQYF,TGTGCCAGCAGCTTAATAGCGGGAACCCCTAGCACAGATACGCAGTATTTT
-,TRBJ2-1,-,TRBV11-3,CASSLPRWGSNNEQFF,TGTGCCAGCAGCTTACCCAGGTGGGGTAGTAACAATGAGCAGTTCTTC
TRBD1,TRBJ2-7,-,TRBV28,CASSSTGGTYEQYF,TGTGCCAGCAGTTCGACAGGGGGCACCTACGAGCAGTACTTC
-,TRBJ1-1,-,TRBV6-5,CASSYSGRNTEAFF,TGTGCCAGCAGTTACTCAGGGCGGAACACTGAAGCTTTCTTT
-,TRBJ2-5,-,TRBV20-1,CSVQETQYF,TGCAGTGTGCAAGAGACCCAGTACTTC
-,TRBJ2-1,-,TRBV3-1/TRBV3-2,CASSRTNNEQFF,TGTGCCAGCAGCCGGACCAACAATGAGCAGTTCTTC
TRBD2,TRBJ2-7,-,TRBV3-1/TRBV3-2,CASSPGTSGRSQYF,TGTGCCAGCAGTCCCGGGACTAGCGGGAGGAGCCAGTACTTC
-,TRBJ2-7,-,TRBV15,CATSRDHPGNSYEQYF,TGTGCCACCAGCAGAGATCACCCAGGAAATTCCTACGAGCAGTACTTC
-,TRBJ1-1,few,TRBV18,CASSLQANTEAFF,TGTGCCAGCTCACTCCAGGCGAACACTGAAGCTTTCTTT
-,TRBJ1-2,-,TRBV29-1,CSAREAHYGYTF,TGCAGCGCCCGAGAGGCCCACTATGGCTACACCTTC
-,TRBJ2-7,-,TRBV11-3,CASSPSYEQYF,TGTGCCAGCAGCCCGTCCTACGAGCAGTACTTC
TRBD2,TRBJ2-7,-,TRBV5-6,CASSLGLAGWGHEQYF,TGTGCCAGCAGCTTGGGACTAGCGGGATGGGGCCACGAGCAGTACTTC
TRBD1,TRBJ1-2,-,TRBV18,CASSPNRDRDGYTF,TGTGCCAGCTCACCCAACCGGGACAGGGATGGCTACACCTTC
TRBD2,TRBJ2-5,-,TRBV9,CASSPRTSRSQETQYF,TGTGCCAGCAGCCCCCGGACTAGCCGGTCCCAAGAGACCCAGTACTTC
-,TRBJ1-1,once,TRBV11-2,CASRLLGDTEAFF,TGTGCCAGCCGATTGTTAGGTGACACTGAAGCTTTCTTT
-,TRBJ1-5,-,TRBV7-8,CASSPGEGYSNQPQHF,TGTGCCAGCAGCCCCGGCGAGGGATATAGCAATCAGCCCCAGCATTTT
TRBD1,TRBJ2-4,-,TRBV7-8,CASSARTGKEPLAKNIQYF,TGTGCCAGCAGCGCCCGGACAGGGAAAGAGCCTCTAGCCAAAAACATTCAGTACTTC
-,TRBJ1-3,-,TRBV7-2,CASSLGSGPGNTIYF,TGTGCCAGCAGCTTAGGGTCGGGCCCGGGAAACACCATATATTTT
TRBD1,TRBJ2-1,-,TRBV28,CASSRGQYNEQFF,TGTGCCAGCAGCCGGGGACAGTACAATGAGCAGTTCTTC
-,TRBJ2-7,-,TRBV24-1,CATSASPRDGVYWGRGQYF,TGTGCCACCAGCGCCTCGCCCCGGGACGGGGTATACTGGGGCCGCGGGCAGTACTTC
TRBD1,TRBJ2-3,once,TRBV19,CASSMTGAMADTQYF,TGTGCCAGTAGTATGACAGGGGCCATGGCAGATACGCAGTATTTT
-,TRBJ2-4,-,TRBV29-1,CSVEAGGASKNIQYF,TGCAGCGTTGAAGCGGGGGGCGCCAGCAAAAACATTCAGTACTTC
-,TRBJ2-7,-,TRBV6-2/TRBV6-3,CASSYGPGVYEQYF,TGTGCCAGCAGTTACGGACCAGGGGTCTACGAGCAGTACTTC
-,TRBJ2-2,-,TRBV6-5,CASGDRPTGELFF,TGTGCCAGCGGCGACAGACCCACCGGGGAGCTGTTTTTT
-,TRBJ1-2,few,TRBV3-1/TRBV3-2,CASSHFGSLRGGEGYTF,TGTGCCAGCAGCCATTTCGGGTCTCTGCGGGGCGGAGAGGGCTACACCTTC
-,TRBJ1-2,-,TRBV20-1,CSAYAGNGYTF,TGCAGTGCTTACGCCGGGAATGGCTACACCTTC
TRBD1,TRBJ1-6,-,TRBV5-1,CASSPGTVGSPLHF,TGCGCCAGCAGCCCAGGGACAGTTGGTTCACCCCTCCACTTT
-,TRBJ2-2,-,TRBV6-2/TRBV6-3,CASSTNTGELFF,TGTGCCAGCAGTACAAACACCGGGGAGCTGTTTTTT
-,TRBJ1-1,-,TRBV27,CASSFTGGNTEAFF,TGTGCCAGCAGTTTTACGGGGGGGAACACTGAAGCTTTCTTT
TRBD1,TRBJ2-1,-,TRBV11-2,CASSSGGQGSYNEQFF,TGTGCCAGCAGCTCAGGGGGCCAAGGTTCCTACAATGAGCAGTTCTTC
-,TRBJ2-7,once,TRBV4-1,CASSQDRGVYEQYF,TGCGCCAGCAGCCAAGATCGAGGGGTCTACGAGCAGTACTTC
TRBD2,TRBJ2-5,-,TRBV5-8,CASSRGTSRAQGEQYF,TGTGCCAGCAGCCGTGGGACTAGCCGTGCCCAGGGGGAACAGTACTTC
-,TRBJ1-2,-,TRBV6-2/TRBV6-3,CASSYAGGAPRDYGYTF,TGTGCCAGCAGTTACGCCGGCGGGGCCCCCCGAGACTATGGCTACACCTTC
-,TRBJ2-7,-,TRBV7-9,CASSSPSYEQYF,TGTGCCAGCAGTTCCCCGTCCTACGAGCAGTACTTC
TRBD2,TRBJ2-5,few,TRBV28,CASSYPPKLVGGVETQYF,TGTGCCAGCAGTTATCCCCCTAAATTGGTGGGAGGGGTAGAGACCCAGTACTTC
-,TRBJ2-7,-,TRBV15,CATSRTPLYEQYF,TGTGCCACCAGCAGAACGCCCCTCTACGAGCAGTACTTC
-,TRBJ1-4,-,TRBV7-2,CASSLDQGNEKLFF,TGTGCCAGCAGCTTAGACCAGGGGAATGAAAAACTGTTTTTT
-,TRBJ1-3,-,TRBV5-1,CASSQGTKGNTIYF,TGCGCCAGCAGTCAGGGGACGAAGGGAAACACCATATATTTT
-,TRBJ1-5,-,TRBV4-1,CASSQVHGFGEFGNQPQHF,TGCGCCAGCAGCCAAGTTCATGGTTTCGGGGAATTTGGCAATCAGCCCCAGCATTTT
TRBD1,TRBJ1-1,-,TRBV5-6,CASTQQGIEAFF,TGTGCCAGCACTCAACAGGGGATTGAAGCTTTCTTT
-,TRBJ2-7,-,TRBV27,CASSSPGVPYEQYF,TGTGCCAGCAGTTCCCCCGGGGTGCCCTACGAGCAGTACTTC
-,TRBJ1-2,-,TRBV5-1,CASSSRGRDYGYTF,TGCGCCAGCAGCTCTCGGGGGCGCGACTATGGCTACACCTTC
TRBD2,TRBJ2-7,-,TRBV7-9,CASSGRKAGGPPEQYF,TGTGCCAGCAGCGGACGAAAGGCGGGGGGGCCACCCGAGCAGTACTTC
TRBD2,TRBJ2-7,-,TRBV13,CASSPRLAGVYEQYF,TGTGCCAGCAGCCCACGACTAGCGGGGGTTTACGAGCAGTACTTC
TRBD1,TRBJ2-5,-,TRBV10-3,CAANTGEETQYF,TGTGCCGCCAACACAGGGGAAGAGACCCAGTACTTC
-,TRBJ1-1,-,TRBV18,CASSRTGNLMNTEAFF,TGTGCCAGCTCACGCACAGGGAACCTGATGAACACTGAAGCTTTCTTT